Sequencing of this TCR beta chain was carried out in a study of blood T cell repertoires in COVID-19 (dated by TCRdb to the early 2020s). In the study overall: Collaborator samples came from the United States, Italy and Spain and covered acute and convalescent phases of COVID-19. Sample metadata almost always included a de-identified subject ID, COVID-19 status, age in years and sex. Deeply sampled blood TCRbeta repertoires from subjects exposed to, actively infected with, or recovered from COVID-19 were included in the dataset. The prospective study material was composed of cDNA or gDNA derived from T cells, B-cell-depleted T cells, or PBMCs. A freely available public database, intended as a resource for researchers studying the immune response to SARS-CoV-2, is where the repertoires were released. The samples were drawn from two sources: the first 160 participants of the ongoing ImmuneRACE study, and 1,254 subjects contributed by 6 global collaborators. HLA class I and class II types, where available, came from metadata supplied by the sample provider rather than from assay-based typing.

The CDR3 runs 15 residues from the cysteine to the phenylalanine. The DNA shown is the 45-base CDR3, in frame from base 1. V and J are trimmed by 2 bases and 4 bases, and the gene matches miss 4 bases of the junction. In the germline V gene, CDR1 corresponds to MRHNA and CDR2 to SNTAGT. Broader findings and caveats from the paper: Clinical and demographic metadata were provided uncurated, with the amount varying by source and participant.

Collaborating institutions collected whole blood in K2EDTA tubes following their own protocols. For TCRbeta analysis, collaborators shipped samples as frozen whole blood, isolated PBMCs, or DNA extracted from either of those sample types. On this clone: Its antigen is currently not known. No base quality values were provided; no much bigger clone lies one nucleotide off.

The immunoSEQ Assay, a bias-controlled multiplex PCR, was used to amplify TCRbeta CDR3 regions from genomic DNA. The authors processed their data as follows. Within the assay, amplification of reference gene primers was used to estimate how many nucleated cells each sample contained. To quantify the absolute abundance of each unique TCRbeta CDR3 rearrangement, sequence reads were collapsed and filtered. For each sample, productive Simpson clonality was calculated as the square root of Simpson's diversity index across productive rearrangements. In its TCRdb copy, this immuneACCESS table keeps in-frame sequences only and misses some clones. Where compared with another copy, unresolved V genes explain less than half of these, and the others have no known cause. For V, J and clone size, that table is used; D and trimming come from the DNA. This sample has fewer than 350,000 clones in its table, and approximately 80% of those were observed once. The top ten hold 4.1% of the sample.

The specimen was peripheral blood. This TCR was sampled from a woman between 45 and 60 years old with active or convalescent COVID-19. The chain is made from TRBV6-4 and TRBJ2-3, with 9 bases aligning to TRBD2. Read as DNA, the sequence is TGTGCCAGCAGTGACCAAGCGGGGGGTGCAGATACGCAGTATTTT. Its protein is CASSDQAGGADTQYF.